This entry concerns a single TCR beta chain. What it recognizes is unknown. The data are from a study of CD8 T cells in ankylosing spondylitis. Whole-study results and caveats: Those disease-linked clones were CD8+; they were also relatively rare in peripheral blood. What appeared characteristic of ankylosing spondylitis blood was a TCR beta motif of about eight highly homologous variants. Both synovial fluid and blood in reactive arthritis had previously been reported to carry some motif variants. There was reportedly significant enrichment of clones that were disease-linked in matched ankylosing spondylitis synovial fluid.

In making TCR beta libraries, quantitative 5'-RACE with molecular barcodes was used. One entry per CDR3 protein results from TCRdb running MiXCR on the 5' RACE reads. The sample includes hundreds of thousands of distinct CDR3 sequences, about 24% of them seen just once. V trimming: 4 bases; J trimming: 2 bases; junction bases outside the gene matches: 8. Germline V gene sequence: CDR1 SGHRS, CDR2 YFSETQ. The CDR3 spans 16 residues. The chain uses TRBV5-1 and TRBJ2-2, with TRBD2 matching over 7 bases. The specimen was blood, either unsorted or a sorted T cell fraction (not recorded which). The sequence came from a male donor with ankylosing spondylitis. The CDR3 loop reads CASSPLADPNTGELFF. As DNA, the CDR3 is TGCGCCAGCAGCCCGCTAGCGGATCCCAACACCGGGGAGCTGTTTTTT.